Below are 7 T cell receptor beta chains sequenced from a single sample in a study of T-cell reconstitution after alpha-beta-depleted transplantation in children. Molecular barcoding with unique molecular identifiers was used for the TCRbeta library. TCRdb called the PCR reads again in MiXCR, with one record for every CDR3 protein. The sample shows about 400,000 distinct CDR3 sequences, 10% to 15% of them seen only once. Source: PBMCs, taken from the stem cell graft. The receptors come from a human donor who donated a stem cell graft to a child with Fanconi anemia.

This clonotype was detected only a few times. The V gene is TRBV6-2 or TRBV6-3, the J gene TRBJ2-1, with 8 nucleotides matching TRBD1. This CDR3 has 17 residues. Germline V CDR1 and CDR2: MNHEY, SVGEGT. Trimming removed 6 bases from V and 4 bases from J; junction bases left unmatched: 14. CDR3 nucleotide sequence: TGTGCCAGCAGCTTCGTAGTAGGGACAGGTGATTACAATGAGCAGTTCTTC. Protein: CASSFVVGTGDYNEQFF.

This clonotype was seen a handful of times. The V and J genes are TRBV6-2 or TRBV6-3 and TRBJ2-1; 10 positions match TRBD1. The trim removed 6 bases at V and 6 bases at J, leaving 5 bases unmatched. The CDR3 totals 14 residues. Germline CDR1 reads MNHEY; CDR2 reads SVGEGT. In nucleotides, the CDR3 is TGTGCCAGCAGGCGACAGGGGGCTATCAATGAGCAGTTCTTC. Protein sequence: CASRRQGAINEQFF.

V is TRBV12-3 or TRBV12-4 and J is TRBJ2-7; TRBD1 aligns across 9 bases. After removal of 4 bases from V and 3 bases from J, the junction contained 7 bases not matched to a gene. This CDR3 region has 15 residues. The DNA for the CDR3 is TGTGCCAGCAGTTCCGGACAGGGGCGTAACTACGAGCAGTACTTC. Translated: CASSSGQGRNYEQYF.

The table lists this clonotype with many counts. This chain links TRBV5-1 with TRBJ2-1; no clear D gene. V dropped 4 bases and J dropped 0 bases, with 11 bases sitting between them. The CDR3 totals 15 residues. CDR1 is SGHRS, CDR2 YFSETQ, per germline. The CDR3 coding sequence is TGCGCCAGCAGCCTCGTCCTGAGCTCCTACAATGAGCAGTTCTTC. This sequence encodes CASSLVLSSYNEQFF.

This clonotype appeared a few times. The CDR3 reads CASGAPTGHHSGANVLTF. DNA for the CDR3: TGTGCCAGTGGGGCCCCGACAGGGCACCACTCTGGGGCCAACGTCCTGACTTTC. The chain joins TRBV2 to TRBJ2-6; 7 bases are shared with TRBD1. V trimming: 9 bases; J trimming: 0 bases; junction bases outside the gene matches: 14. The germline V gene encodes CDR1 SNHLY and CDR2 FYNNEI. The CDR3 is 18 residues long.

This clonotype turned up a few times. The rearrangement uses TRBV7-6 and TRBJ2-3; D might be TRBD1 (5 bases). The V gene lost 2 bases and the J gene lost 6 bases, with 12 bases spanning the gap. Germline V gene lookup returns CDR1 SGHVS and CDR2 FNYEAQ. The length of the CDR3 is 14 residues. CDR3 bases: TGTGCCAGCAGCTTACCTACAGGACCGGATACGCAGTATTTT. This gives the protein CASSLPTGPDTQYF.

This clonotype was found many times. The chain couples TRBV12-3 or TRBV12-4 to TRBJ1-1; weak D call: TRBD1 (6 bases). Between the trimmed V and J ends, which lost 1 base and 1 base, there was a span of 16 bases. There are 17 residues in the CDR3. In DNA form, the CDR3 reads TGTGCCAGCAGTTTAGTTACCGGGGGCCTGACGAACACTGAAGCTTTCTTT. This sequence encodes CASSLVTGGLTNTEAFF.